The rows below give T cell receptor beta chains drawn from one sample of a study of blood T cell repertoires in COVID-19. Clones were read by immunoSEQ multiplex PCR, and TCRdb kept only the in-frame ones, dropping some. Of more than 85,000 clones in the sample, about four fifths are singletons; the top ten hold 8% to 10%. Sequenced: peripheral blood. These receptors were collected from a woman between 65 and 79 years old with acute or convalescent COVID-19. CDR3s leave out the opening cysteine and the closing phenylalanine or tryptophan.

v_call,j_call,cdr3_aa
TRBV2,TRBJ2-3,ASSRVRGTDTQY
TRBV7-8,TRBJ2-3,ASSLVGPGQGNTQY
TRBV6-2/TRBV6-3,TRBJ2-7,ASSRQDITYEQY
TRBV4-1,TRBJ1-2,ASSQEWGQGASYT
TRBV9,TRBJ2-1,ASSGVTGGPNEQF
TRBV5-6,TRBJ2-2,ASSLSGTYTGELF
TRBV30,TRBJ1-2,AWSVTPFRRTADYDYT
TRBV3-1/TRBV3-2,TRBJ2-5,ASSQDQVERGPPPETQY
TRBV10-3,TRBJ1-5,ATVDRADQPQH
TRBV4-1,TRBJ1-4,ASSQARVINEKLF
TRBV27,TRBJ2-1,ASSFESGTYNEQF
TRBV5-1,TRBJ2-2,ASTRQGQASTGELF
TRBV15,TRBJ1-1,ATSSETGNTEAF
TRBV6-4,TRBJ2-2,ASSEGASGTGELF
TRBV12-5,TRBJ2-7,ASGFHLAGGPYEQY